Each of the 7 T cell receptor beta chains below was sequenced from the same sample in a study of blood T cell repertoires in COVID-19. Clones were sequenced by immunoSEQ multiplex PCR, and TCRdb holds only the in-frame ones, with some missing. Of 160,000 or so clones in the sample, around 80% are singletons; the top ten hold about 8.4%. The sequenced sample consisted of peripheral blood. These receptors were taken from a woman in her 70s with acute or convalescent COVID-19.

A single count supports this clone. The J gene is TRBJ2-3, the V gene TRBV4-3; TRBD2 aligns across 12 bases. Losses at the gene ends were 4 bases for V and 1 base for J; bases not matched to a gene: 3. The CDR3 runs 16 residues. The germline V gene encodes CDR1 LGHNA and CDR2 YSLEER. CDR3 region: CASSLRLAGGTDTQYF. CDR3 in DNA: TGCGCCAGCAGCCTCCGACTAGCGGGGGGCACAGATACGCAGTATTTT.

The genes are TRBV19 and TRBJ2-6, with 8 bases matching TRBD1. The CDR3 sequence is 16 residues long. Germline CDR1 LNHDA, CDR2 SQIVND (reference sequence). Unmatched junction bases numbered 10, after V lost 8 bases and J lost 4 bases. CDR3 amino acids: CASGGQGGGGANVLTF. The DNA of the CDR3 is TGTGCCAGTGGAGGACAGGGCGGCGGAGGGGCCAACGTCCTGACTTTC.

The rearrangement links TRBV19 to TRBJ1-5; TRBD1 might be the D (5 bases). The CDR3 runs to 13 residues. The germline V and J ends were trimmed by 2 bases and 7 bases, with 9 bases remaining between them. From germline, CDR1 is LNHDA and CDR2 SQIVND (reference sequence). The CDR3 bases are TGTGCCAGTAGTATACAGGGAAGGCAGCCCCAGCATTTT. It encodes CASSIQGRQPQHF.

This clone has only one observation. CDR3 sequence: CASSLQDNSPLHF. The CDR3 bases are TGTGCCAGCAGCTTACAGGATAATTCACCCCTCCACTTT. V is TRBV5-6 and J is TRBJ1-6; tentatively, D is TRBD1 (5 bases). Trimming cost V 2 bases and J 5 bases, with 5 bases left between them. The CDR3 loop spans 13 amino acids. Germline V gene data show CDR1 as SGHDT and CDR2 as YYEEEE.

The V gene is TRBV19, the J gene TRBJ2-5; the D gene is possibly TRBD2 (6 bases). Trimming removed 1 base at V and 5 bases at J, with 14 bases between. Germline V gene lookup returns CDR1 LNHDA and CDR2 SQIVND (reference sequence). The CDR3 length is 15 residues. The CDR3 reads CASSIGLGRTETQYF. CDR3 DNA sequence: TGTGCCAGTAGTATAGGACTAGGACGAACGGAGACCCAGTACTTC.

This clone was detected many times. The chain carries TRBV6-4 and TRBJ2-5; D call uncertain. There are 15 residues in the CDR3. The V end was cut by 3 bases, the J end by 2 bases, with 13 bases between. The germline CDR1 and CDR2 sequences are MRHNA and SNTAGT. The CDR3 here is CASSEVLPNQETQYF. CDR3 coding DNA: TGTGCCAGCAGTGAAGTTCTACCAAATCAAGAGACCCAGTACTTC.

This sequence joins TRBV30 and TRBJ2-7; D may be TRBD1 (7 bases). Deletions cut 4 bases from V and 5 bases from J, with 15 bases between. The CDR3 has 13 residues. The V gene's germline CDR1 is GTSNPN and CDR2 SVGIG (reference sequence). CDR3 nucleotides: TGTGCCTGGATCATGACAGGGAGGAACGAGCAGTACTTC. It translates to CAWIMTGRNEQYF.